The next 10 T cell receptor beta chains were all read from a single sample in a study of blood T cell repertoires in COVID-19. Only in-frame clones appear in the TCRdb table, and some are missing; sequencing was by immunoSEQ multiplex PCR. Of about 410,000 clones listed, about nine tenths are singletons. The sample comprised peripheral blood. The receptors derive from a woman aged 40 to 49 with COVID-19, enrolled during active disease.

The CDR3 spells CASSLAYRDQPQHF. The CDR3 region has the DNA TGTGCCAGCAGCTTAGCGTACAGAGATCAGCCCCAGCATTTT. The chain joins TRBV7-2 to TRBJ1-5, with no clear D. The CDR3 has 14 amino acids. Germline V gene data show CDR1 as SGHTA and CDR2 as FQGNSA. With 0 bases removed from V and 5 bases from J, the gap between germline ends came to 8 bases.

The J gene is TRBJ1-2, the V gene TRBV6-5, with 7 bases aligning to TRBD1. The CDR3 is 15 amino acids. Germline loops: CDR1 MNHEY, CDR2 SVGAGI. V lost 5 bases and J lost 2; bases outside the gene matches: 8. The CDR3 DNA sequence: TGTGCCAGCAGTCCTTGGGACAGTCTCAACTATGGCTACACCTTC. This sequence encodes CASSPWDSLNYGYTF.

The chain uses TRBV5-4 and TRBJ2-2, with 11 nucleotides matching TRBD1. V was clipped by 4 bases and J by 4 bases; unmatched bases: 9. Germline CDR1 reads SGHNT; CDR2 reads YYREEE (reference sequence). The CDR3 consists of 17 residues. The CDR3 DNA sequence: TGTGCCAGCAGCCCACCGGGACAGGGGGTTATCACCGGGGAGCTGTTTTTT. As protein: CASSPPGQGVITGELFF. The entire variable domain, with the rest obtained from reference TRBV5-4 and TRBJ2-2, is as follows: ETGVTQSPTHLIKTRGQQVTLRCSSQSGHNTVSWYQQALGQGPQFIFQYYREEENGRGNFPPRFSGLQFPNYSSELNVNALELDDSALYLCASSPPGQGVITGELFFGEGSRLTVL.

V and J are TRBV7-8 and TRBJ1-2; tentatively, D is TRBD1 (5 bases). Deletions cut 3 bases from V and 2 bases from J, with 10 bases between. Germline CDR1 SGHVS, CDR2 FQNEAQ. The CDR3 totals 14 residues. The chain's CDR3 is CASSLAQENYGYTF. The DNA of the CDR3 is TGTGCCAGCAGCTTGGCACAGGAAAACTATGGCTACACCTTC.

CDR3 nucleotides: TGTGCCAGCCGAAAGAAGGGACAGACCTACGAGCAGTACTTC. Translating it yields CASRKKGQTYEQYF. The V gene is TRBV6-6, the J gene TRBJ2-7, with 7 bases matching TRBD1. CDR1 and CDR2 from the germline V gene are MNHNY and SVGAGI (reference sequence). V lost 8 bases and J lost 2; bases outside the gene matches: 9. The CDR3 contains 14 residues.

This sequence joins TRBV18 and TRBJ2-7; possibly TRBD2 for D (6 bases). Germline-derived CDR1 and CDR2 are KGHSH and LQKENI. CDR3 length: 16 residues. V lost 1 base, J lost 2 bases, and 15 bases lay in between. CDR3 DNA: TGTGCCAGCTCACCACGTAACCGGGAGTTCGCCTACGAGCAGTACTTC. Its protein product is CASSPRNREFAYEQYF.

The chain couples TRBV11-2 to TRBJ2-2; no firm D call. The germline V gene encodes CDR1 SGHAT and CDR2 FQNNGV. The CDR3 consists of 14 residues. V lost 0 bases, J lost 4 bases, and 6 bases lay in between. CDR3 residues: CASSLESVTGELFF. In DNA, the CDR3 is TGTGCCAGCAGCTTAGAGAGCGTCACCGGGGAGCTGTTTTTT.

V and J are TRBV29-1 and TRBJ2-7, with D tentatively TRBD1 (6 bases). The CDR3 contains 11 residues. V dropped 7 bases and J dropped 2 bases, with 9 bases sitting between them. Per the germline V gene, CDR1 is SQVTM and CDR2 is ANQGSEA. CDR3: CSAWTAYEQYF. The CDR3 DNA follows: TGCAGCGCCTGGACAGCCTACGAGCAGTACTTC.

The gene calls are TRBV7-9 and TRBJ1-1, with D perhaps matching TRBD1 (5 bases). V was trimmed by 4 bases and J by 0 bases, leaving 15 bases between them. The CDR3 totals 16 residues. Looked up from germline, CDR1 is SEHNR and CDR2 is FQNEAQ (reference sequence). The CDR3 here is CASSSIRTLLNTEAFF. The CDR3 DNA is TGTGCCAGCAGCTCGATCCGGACACTTTTGAACACTGAAGCTTTCTTT.

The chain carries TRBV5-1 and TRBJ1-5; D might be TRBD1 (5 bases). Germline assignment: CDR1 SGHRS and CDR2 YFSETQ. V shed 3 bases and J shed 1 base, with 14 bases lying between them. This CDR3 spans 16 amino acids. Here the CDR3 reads CASSSLPGLSNQPQHF. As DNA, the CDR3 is TGCGCCAGCAGCTCCCTACCGGGACTCAGCAATCAGCCCCAGCATTTT.